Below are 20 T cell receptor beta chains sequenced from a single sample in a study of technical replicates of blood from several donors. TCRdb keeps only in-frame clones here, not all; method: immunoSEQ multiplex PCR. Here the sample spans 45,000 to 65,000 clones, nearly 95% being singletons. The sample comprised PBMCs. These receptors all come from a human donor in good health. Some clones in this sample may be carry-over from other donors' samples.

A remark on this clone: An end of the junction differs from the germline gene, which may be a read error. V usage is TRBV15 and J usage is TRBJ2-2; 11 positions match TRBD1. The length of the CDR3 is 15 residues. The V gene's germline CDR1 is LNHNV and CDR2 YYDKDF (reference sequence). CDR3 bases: TGTGCCATCAGCCTTGGGACAGGGGGACCCAGGGAGCTGTTTTTT. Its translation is CAISLGTGGPRELFF. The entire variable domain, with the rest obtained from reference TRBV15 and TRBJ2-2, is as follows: DAMVIQNPRYQVTQFGKPVTLSCSQTLNHNVMYWYQQKSSQAPKLLFHYYDKDFNNEADTPDNFQSRRPNTSFCFLDIRSPGLGDTAMYLCAISLGTGGPRELFFGEGSRLTVL.

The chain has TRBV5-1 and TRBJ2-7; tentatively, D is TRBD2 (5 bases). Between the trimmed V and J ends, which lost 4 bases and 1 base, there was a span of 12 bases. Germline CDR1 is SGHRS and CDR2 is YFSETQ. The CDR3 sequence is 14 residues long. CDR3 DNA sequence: TGCGCCAGCAGCGGAGAGGGTCTTTCCTACGAGCAGTACTTC. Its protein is CASSGEGLSYEQYF.

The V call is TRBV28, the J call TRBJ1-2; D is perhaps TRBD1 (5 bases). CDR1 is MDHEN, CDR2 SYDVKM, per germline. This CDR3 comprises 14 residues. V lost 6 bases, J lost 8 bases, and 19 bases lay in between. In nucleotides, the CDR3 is TGTGCCAGCAGGACCCGGCCGGGGGTGGGAGGCTACACCTTC. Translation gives CASRTRPGVGGYTF.

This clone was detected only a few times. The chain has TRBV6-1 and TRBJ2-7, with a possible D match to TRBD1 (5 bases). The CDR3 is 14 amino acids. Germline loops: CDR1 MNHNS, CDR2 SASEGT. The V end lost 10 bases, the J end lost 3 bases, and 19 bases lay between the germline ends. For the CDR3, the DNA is TGTGCCACACTTATGGGGCCGTTTGACTACGAGCAGTACTTC. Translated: CATLMGPFDYEQYF.

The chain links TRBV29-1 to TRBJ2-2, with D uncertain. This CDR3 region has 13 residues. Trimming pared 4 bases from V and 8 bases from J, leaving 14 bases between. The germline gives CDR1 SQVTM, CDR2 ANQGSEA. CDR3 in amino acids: CSVGTVITGELFF. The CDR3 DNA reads TGCAGCGTTGGTACGGTGATCACTGGGGAGCTGTTTTTT.

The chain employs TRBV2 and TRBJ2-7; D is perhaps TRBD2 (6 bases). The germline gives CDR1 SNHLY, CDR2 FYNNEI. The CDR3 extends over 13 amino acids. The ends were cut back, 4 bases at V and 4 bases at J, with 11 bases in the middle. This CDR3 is CASSGQGGYEQYF. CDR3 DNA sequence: TGTGCCAGCAGTGGGCAGGGAGGTTACGAGCAGTACTTC. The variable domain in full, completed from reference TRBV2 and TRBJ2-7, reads EPEVTQTPSHQVTQMGQEVILRCVPISNHLYFYWYRQILGQKVEFLVSFYNNEISEKSEIFDDQFSVERPDGSNFTLKIRSTKLEDSAMYFCASSGQGGYEQYFGPGTRLTVT.

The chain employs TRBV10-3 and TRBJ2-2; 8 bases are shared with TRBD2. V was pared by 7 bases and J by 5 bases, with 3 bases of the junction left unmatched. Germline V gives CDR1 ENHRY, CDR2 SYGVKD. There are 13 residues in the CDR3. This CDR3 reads CAITPSGTGELFF. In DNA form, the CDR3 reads TGTGCCATCACCCCTAGCGGGACCGGGGAGCTGTTTTTT.

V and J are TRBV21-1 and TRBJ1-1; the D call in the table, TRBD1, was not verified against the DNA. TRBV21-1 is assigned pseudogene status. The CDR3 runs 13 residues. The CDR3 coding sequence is TGTGCCAGCAGCACGACAGGGAACACTAAAGCTTTCTTT. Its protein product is CASSTTGNTKAFF.

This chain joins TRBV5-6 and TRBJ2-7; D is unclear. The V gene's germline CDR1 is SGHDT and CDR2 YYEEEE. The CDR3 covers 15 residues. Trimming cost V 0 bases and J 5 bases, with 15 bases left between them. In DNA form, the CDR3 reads TGTGCCAGCAGCTTGGCCGTCAGACCCGCGGACGAGCAGTACTTC. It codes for CASSLAVRPADEQYF.

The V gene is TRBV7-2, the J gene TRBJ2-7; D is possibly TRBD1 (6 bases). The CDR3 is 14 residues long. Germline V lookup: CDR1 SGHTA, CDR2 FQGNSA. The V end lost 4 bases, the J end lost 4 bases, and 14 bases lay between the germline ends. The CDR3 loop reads CASSSDRWRYEQYF. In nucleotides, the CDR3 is TGTGCCAGCAGCTCCGACAGGTGGCGGTACGAGCAGTACTTC.

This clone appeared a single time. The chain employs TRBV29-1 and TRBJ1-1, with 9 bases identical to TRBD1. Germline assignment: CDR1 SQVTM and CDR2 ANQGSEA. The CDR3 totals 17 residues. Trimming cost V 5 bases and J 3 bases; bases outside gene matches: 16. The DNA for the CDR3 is TGCAGCGTTATACAGGGGGCCTGGCGGGGGATTTACACTGAAGCTTTCTTT. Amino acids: CSVIQGAWRGIYTEAFF.

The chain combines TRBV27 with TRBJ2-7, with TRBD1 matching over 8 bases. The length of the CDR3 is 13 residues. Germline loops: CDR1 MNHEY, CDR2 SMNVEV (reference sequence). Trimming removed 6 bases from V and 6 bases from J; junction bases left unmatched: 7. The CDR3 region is CASRLTGVGEQYF. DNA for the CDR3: TGTGCCAGCAGATTGACAGGGGTGGGCGAGCAGTACTTC.

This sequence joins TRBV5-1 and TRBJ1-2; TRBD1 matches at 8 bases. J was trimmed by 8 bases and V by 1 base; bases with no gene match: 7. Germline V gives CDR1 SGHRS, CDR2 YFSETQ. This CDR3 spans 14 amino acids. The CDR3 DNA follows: TGCGCCAGCAGCTTGATGGACAGGGCAGGCGGCTACACCTTC. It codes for CASSLMDRAGGYTF. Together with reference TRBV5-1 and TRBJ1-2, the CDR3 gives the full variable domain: KAGVTQTPRYLIKTRGQQVTLSCSPISGHRSVSWYQQTPGQGLQFLFEYFSETQRNKGNFPGRFSGRQFSNSRSEMNVSTLELGDSALYLCASSLMDRAGGYTFGSGTRLTVV.

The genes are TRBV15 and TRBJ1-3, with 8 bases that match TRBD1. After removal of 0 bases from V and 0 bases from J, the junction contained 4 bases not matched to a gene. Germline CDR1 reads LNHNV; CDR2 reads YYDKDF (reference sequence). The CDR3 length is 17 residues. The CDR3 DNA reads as TGTGCCACCAGCAGAGATTCCCAGGGGGCCTCTGGAAACACCATATATTTT. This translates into CATSRDSQGASGNTIYF. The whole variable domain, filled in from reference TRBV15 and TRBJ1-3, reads DAMVIQNPRYQVTQFGKPVTLSCSQTLNHNVMYWYQQKSSQAPKLLFHYYDKDFNNEADTPDNFQSRRPNTSFCFLDIRSPGLGDTAMYLCATSRDSQGASGNTIYFGEGSWLTVV.

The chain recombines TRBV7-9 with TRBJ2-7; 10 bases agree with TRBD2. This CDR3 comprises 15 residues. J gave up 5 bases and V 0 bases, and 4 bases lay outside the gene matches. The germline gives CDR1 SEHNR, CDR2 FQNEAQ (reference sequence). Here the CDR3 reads CASSLAPSGSHEQYF. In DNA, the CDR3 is TGTGCCAGCAGCTTAGCTCCTAGCGGGAGCCACGAGCAGTACTTC.

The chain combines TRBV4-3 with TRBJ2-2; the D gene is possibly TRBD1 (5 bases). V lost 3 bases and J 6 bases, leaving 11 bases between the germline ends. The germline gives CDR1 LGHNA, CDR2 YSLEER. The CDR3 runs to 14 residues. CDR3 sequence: CASSHFRGPGELFF. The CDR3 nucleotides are TGCGCCAGCAGCCATTTTAGGGGCCCCGGGGAGCTGTTTTTT.

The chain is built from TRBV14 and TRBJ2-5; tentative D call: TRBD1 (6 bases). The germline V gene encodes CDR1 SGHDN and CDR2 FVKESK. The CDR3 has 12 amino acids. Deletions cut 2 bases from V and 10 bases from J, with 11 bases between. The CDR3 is CASSQSLQGQYF. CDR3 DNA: TGTGCCAGCAGCCAAAGTTTACAGGGCCAGTACTTC.

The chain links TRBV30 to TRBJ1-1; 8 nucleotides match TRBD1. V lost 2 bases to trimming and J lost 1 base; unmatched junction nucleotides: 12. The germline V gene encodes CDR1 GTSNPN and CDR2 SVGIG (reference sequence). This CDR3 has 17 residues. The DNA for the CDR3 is TGTGCCTGGAGTTACTCTTGGGGGACAGGAGAGAACACTGAAGCTTTCTTT. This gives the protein CAWSYSWGTGENTEAFF.

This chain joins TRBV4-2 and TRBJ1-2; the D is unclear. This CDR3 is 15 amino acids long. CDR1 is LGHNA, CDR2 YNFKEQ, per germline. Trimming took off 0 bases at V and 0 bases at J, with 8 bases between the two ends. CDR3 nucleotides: TGTGCCAGCAGCCAAGAGGTGGTAGCTAACTATGGCTACACCTTC. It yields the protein CASSQEVVANYGYTF.

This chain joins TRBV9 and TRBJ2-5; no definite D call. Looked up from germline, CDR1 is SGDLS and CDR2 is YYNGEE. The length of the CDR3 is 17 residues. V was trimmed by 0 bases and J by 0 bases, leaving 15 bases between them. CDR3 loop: CASSVGVGSTYQETQYF. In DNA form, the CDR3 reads TGTGCCAGCAGCGTAGGGGTGGGCTCTACATACCAAGAGACCCAGTACTTC.